This T cell receptor (beta chain) was sequenced during a study of PD-1 blockade in classical Hodgkin lymphoma. Study-wide results and caveats: Reported findings placed baseline TCR diversity lower in newly diagnosed patients (compared with healthy donors). Patients newly diagnosed and complete responders had comparable baseline diversity.

The germline V gene has CDR1 SGHRS and CDR2 YFSETQ. After removal of 5 bases from V and 5 bases from J, the junction contained 10 bases not matched to a gene. There are 14 residues in the CDR3. All patients relapsed after autologous stem cell transplantation, and brentuximab vedotin exposure varied. Comment on this clone: Its target is unknown.

Profiled with immunoSEQ multiplex PCR; TCRdb holds only in-frame clones, not every one. Found here are about 97,000 clones, 75% to 90% of them singletons; the top ten hold 9% to 15%. Here the sequenced sample was peripheral blood mononuclear cells (PBMCs), taken at baseline. The receptor was isolated from a human donor with classical Hodgkin lymphoma. The J gene is TRBJ2-7, the V gene TRBV5-1, with 7 bases aligning to TRBD1. The CDR3 coding sequence is TGCGCCAGCAGTCCTCAGGGGGTATCTGACGAGCAGTACTTC. Translation: CASSPQGVSDEQYF.